This T cell receptor beta chain stems from a study of blood T cells in healthy people across ages. About this clonotype itself: Its antigen is not identified.

Study-level results: Diversity figures based on one million T cells were deemed too low.

There are 15 residues in the CDR3. The germline V gene has CDR1 MNHEY and CDR2 SVGAGI. The authors ran a second PCR of roughly 6 to 12 cycles using a sample-barcoded 5' primer and a J-beta primer mix. All cDNA molecules were each tagged by a template-switch adaptor with 12 random nucleotides. TCRdb reprocessed the 5' RACE reads via MiXCR and lists one record per CDR3 protein. The data hold 1.5 million to 1.9 million distinct CDR3 sequences, with under 55% observed a single time. The sample was blood. The receptor was derived from a woman under 30 in good health. This sequence joins TRBV6-5 and TRBJ2-7; TRBD1 matches 7 bases. The J call may be faulty, since TRBJ2-5 better matches the DNA end. The CDR3 is CASSYGTATQETQYF. CDR3 nucleotides: TGTGCCAGCAGTTACGGGACAGCTACCCAAGAGACCCAGTACTTC.